A single sample gave rise to the 2 T cell receptor beta chains below, sequenced in a study of T cell responses to AZD1222 COVID-19 vaccine. Sequencing used immunoSEQ multiplex PCR; TCRdb keeps in-frame clones, though not all of them. This table has some 200,000 clones, 85% to 95% appearing once. Source: peripheral blood, taken on day 0 of MenACWY control vaccination. These receptors originate from an adult in good health.

This chain uses TRBV7-9 with TRBJ1-2; TRBD1 might be the D (6 bases). V was pared by 2 bases and J by 5 bases, with 15 bases between. Germline CDR1 and CDR2: SEHNR and FQNEAQ (reference sequence). The CDR3 length is 15 residues. The CDR3 region has the DNA TGTGCCAGCAGCTTATGGGGGCGCGGAAAATATGGCTACACCTTC. Translated: CASSLWGRGKYGYTF.

The rearrangement uses TRBV5-4 and TRBJ2-3; tentative D call: TRBD2 (6 bases). Looked up from germline, CDR1 is SGHNT and CDR2 is YYREEE (reference sequence). Trimming stripped 0 bases from V and 6 bases from J, with 14 bases between. The CDR3 length is 15 residues. The CDR3 nucleotides read TGTGCCAGCAGCTTGGACGCAGGGAGGATGGATACGCAGTATTTT. It specifies CASSLDAGRMDTQYF.